This TCR beta chain came from a study of cytomegalovirus exposure and HLA in healthy donors. Findings and caveats of the study: Donor immune exposure was known only as CMV serostatus.

This clone turned up a few times. Its specificity is not known. Donors were ostensibly healthy at sampling, although undocumented immune exposures were probable. Use of 60 Vbeta and 13 Jbeta primers characterized the PCR. Repertoires were generated with immunoSEQ multiplex PCR, while TCRdb's copy carries only in-frame clones and drops some. The sample records about 140,000 clones, 70% to 90% being singletons. The CDR3 spans 16 residues. The V gene's germline CDR1 is MNHEY and CDR2 SVGAGI. With V trimmed by 0 bases and J by 0 bases, 0 bases remained unmatched. The sample was PBMCs. This TCR derives from a man in his forties or fifties in good health and CMV-seronegative. The chain carries TRBV6-5 and TRBJ2-3; 10 nucleotides align to TRBD2. The CDR3 bases are TGTGCCAGCAGTTACTCGACTAGCGGGAGCACAGATACGCAGTATTTT. It yields the protein CASSYSTSGSTDTQYF.